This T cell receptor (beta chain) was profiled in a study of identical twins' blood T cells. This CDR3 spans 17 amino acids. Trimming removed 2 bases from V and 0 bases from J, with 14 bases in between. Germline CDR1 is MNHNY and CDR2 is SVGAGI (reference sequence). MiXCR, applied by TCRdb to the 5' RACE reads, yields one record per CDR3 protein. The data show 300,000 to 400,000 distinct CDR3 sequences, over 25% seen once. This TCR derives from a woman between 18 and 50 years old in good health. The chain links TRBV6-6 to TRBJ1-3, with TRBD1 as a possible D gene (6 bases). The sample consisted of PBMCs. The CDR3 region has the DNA TGTGCCAGCAGTTACCTGAGCGGACAGACCTCTGGAAACACCATATATTTT. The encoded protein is CASSYLSGQTSGNTIYF.